The present TCR beta chain was sequenced within a study of cytotoxic CD8 clonotypes in ibrutinib-treated CLL. On the study more broadly: Timing of response sample collection was a median around twelve months after treatment start, with a range of 6 to 36. Findings and limits, study-wide: Sustained-remission and progressing patients had unequal sampling times.

V lost 4 bases to trimming and J lost 6 bases, with 12 bases between them. The CDR3 contains 13 residues. Germline V lookup: CDR1 SNHLY, CDR2 FYNNEI. TCRdb keeps only in-frame clones here, not all; method: immunoSEQ multiplex PCR. The sample contains over 200,000 clones, about three quarters of which appear only once. PBMCs were cryopreserved, and roughly 2.2 micrograms of genomic DNA from them went into TCR beta libraries. Worth noting for this clone: Antigen unknown.

Sequenced material: PBMCs, taken after 12 months of ibrutinib treatment. The chain is built from TRBV2 and TRBJ1-2, with D possibly TRBD1 on 6 matching bases. This TCR was sampled from a human donor with chronic lymphocytic leukemia. This CDR3 reads CASSGAGVHGYTF. The CDR3 nucleotides read TGTGCCAGCAGTGGTGCAGGGGTCCATGGCTACACCTTC.